The table lists the clone carrying this T cell receptor (beta chain) with many counts. The data are from a study of neurological immune-mediated disorders. Germline V gives CDR1 SEHNR, CDR2 FQNEAQ (reference sequence). The length of the CDR3 is 15 residues. V trimming: 1 base; J trimming: 7 bases; junction bases outside the gene matches: 6. Each CDR3 protein gets one entry after TCRdb re-called the 5' RACE reads with MiXCR. The table shows tens of thousands of distinct CDR3 sequences, with just over 2.5% occurring only once. J is TRBJ1-2 and V is TRBV7-9; 10 bases are a match to TRBD1. This sequence was found in a woman under 40 with multiple sclerosis. The sequenced sample consisted of PBMCs. CDR3 residues: CASSLGDRGPSGYTF. CDR3 nucleotides: TGTGCCAGCAGCTTAGGGGACAGGGGCCCCTCTGGCTACACCTTC.